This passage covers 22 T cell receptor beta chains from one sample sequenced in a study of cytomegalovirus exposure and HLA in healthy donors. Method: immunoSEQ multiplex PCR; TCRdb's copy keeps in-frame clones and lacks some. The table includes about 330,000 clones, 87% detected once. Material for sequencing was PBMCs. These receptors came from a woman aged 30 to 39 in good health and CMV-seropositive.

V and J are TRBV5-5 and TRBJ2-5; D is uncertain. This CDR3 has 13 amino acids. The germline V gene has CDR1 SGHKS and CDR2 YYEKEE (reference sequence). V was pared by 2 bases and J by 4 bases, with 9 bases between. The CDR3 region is CASSFTTIETQYF. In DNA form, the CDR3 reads TGTGCCAGCAGCTTCACGACGATAGAGACCCAGTACTTC.

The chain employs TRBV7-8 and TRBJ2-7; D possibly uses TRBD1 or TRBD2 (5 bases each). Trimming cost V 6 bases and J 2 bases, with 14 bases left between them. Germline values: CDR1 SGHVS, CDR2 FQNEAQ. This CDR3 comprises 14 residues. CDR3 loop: CASSSRDGAYEQYF. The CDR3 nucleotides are TGTGCCAGCAGTTCCCGGGACGGAGCCTACGAGCAGTACTTC.

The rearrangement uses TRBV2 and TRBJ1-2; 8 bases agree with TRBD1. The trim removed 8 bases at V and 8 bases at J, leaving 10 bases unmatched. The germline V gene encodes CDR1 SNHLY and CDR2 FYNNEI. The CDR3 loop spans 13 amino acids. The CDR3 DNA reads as TGTGCCAGCTCGACAGGGGTCCTCGGGGGCTACACCTTC. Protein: CASSTGVLGGYTF.

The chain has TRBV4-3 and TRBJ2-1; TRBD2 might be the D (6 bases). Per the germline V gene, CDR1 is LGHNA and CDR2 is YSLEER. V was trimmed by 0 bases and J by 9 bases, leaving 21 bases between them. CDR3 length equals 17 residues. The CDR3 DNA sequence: TGCGCCAGCAGCCAAGATTCGATTATGGGGGGTAGTGGTGAGCAGTTCTTC. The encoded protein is CASSQDSIMGGSGEQFF.

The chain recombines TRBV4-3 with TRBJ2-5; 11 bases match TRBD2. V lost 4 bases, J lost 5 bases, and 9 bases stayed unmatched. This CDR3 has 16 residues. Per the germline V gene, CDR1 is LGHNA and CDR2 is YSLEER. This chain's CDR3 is CASSLLLAGAGETQYF. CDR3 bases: TGCGCCAGCAGCCTCCTACTAGCGGGGGCCGGGGAGACCCAGTACTTC.

The CDR3 nucleotides read TGTGCCAGCAGGAGACAATTCCGGGGTGAAGCTTTCTTT. This encodes CASRRQFRGEAFF. This chain links TRBV6-5 with TRBJ1-1; D call uncertain. The CDR3 consists of 13 residues. The ends were cut back, 6 bases at V and 7 bases at J, with 15 bases in the middle. Germline values: CDR1 MNHEY, CDR2 SVGAGI.

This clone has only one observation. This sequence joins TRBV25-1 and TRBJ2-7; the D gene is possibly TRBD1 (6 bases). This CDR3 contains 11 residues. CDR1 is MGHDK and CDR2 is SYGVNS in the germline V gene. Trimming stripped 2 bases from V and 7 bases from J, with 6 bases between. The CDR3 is CASSEGTEQYF. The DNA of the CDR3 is TGTGCCAGCAGTGAAGGGACAGAGCAGTACTTC.

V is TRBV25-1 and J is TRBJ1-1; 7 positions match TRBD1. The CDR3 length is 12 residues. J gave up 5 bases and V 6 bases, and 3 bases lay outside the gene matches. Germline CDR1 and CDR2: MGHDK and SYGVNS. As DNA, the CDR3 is TGTGCCAGCAGGGACAGGTATACTGAAGCTTTCTTT. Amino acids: CASRDRYTEAFF.

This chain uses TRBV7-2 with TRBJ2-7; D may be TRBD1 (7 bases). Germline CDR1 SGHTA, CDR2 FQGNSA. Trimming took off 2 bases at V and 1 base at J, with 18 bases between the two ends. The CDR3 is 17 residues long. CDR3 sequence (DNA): TGTGCCAGCAGCTTATCCCACCTACAGGGGACTTCCTACGAGCAGTACTTC. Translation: CASSLSHLQGTSYEQYF.

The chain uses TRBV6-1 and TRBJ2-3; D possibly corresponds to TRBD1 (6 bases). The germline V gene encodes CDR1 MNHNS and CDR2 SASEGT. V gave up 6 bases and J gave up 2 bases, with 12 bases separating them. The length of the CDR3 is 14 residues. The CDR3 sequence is CASRTQGYTDTQYF. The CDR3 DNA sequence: TGTGCCAGCAGAACACAGGGCTACACAGATACGCAGTATTTT.

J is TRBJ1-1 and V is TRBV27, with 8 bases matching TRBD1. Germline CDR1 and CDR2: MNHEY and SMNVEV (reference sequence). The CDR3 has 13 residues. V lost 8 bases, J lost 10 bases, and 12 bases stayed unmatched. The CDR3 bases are TGTGCCAGCCCCAACTGCTCAGGGGGCCGAGCTTTCTTT. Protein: CASPNCSGGRAFF.

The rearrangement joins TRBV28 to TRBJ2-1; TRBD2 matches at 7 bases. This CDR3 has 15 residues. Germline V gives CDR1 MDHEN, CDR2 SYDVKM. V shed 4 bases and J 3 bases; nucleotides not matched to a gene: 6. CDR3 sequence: CASSWAGTNYNEQFF. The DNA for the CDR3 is TGTGCCAGCAGTTGGGCCGGGACTAACTACAATGAGCAGTTCTTC.

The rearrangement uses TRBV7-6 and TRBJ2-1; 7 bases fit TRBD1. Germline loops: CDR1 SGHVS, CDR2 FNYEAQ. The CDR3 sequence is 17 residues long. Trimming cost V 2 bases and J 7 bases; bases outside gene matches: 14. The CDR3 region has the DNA TGTGCCAGCAGCTTACAAATGACAGGGAAGATTGGAAATGAGCAGTTCTTC. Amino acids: CASSLQMTGKIGNEQFF.

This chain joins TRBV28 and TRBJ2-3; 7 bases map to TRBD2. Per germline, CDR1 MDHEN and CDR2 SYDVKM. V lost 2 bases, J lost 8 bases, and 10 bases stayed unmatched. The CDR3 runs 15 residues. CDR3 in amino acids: CASSLIAGDKGTQYF. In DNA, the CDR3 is TGTGCCAGCAGTTTAATAGCGGGCGACAAAGGTACGCAGTATTTT.

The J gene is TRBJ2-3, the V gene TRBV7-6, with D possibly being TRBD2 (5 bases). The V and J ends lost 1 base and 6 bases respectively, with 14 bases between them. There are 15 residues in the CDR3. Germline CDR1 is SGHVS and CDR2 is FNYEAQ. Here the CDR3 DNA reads TGTGCCAGCAGCTTAGGGACTGGGAGTTCGGATACGCAGTATTTT. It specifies CASSLGTGSSDTQYF.

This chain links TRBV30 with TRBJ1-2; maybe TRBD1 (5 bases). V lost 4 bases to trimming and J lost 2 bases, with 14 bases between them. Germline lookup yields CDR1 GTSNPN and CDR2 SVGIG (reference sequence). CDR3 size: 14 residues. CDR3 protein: CAWNPGLNNYGYTF. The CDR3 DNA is TGTGCCTGGAACCCGGGACTTAACAACTATGGCTACACCTTC.

This CDR3 reads CASRDRDAAYNEQFF. In DNA form, the CDR3 reads TGTGCCAGCAGGGACCGGGACGCAGCCTACAATGAGCAGTTCTTC. The chain is built from TRBV28 and TRBJ2-1; D possibly matches TRBD1 or TRBD2 (5 bases each). Germline CDR1 is MDHEN and CDR2 is SYDVKM. The CDR3 is made up of 15 amino acids. The V and J ends lost 6 bases and 2 bases respectively, with 14 bases between them. The full variable domain, rest sourced from reference TRBV28 and TRBJ2-1, is DVKVTQSSRYLVKRTGEKVFLECVQDMDHENMFWYRQDPGLGLRLIYFSYDVKMKEKGDIPEGYSVSREKKERFSLILESASTNQTSMYLCASRDRDAAYNEQFFGPGTRLTVL.

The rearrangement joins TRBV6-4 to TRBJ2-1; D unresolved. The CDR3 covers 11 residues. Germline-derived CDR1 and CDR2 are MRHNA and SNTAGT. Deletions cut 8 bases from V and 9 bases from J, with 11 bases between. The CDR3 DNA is TGTGCCAGCCCCGTTAGGTTTGAGCAGTTCTTC. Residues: CASPVRFEQFF.

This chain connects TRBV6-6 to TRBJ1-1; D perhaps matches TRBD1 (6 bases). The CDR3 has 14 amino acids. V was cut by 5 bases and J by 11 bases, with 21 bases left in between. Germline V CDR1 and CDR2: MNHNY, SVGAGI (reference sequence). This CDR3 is CASSRDSTGPPAFF. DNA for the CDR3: TGTGCCAGCAGTAGGGATTCGACAGGTCCCCCTGCTTTCTTT.

The CDR3: CASTDPQGGQPQHF. CDR3 coding DNA: TGTGCCAGTACCGATCCTCAGGGGGGTCAGCCCCAGCATTTT. This chain connects TRBV19 to TRBJ1-5; 7 bases line up with TRBD1. After removal of 7 bases from V and 6 bases from J, the junction contained 9 bases not matched to a gene. The CDR3 runs 14 residues. Per the germline V gene, CDR1 is LNHDA and CDR2 is SQIVND (reference sequence).

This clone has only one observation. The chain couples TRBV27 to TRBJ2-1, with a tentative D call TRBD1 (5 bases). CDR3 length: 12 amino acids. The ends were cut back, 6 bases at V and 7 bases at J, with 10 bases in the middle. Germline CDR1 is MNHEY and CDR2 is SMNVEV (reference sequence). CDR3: CASSLGANEQFF. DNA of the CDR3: TGTGCCAGCAGCCTAGGGGCTAATGAGCAGTTCTTC.

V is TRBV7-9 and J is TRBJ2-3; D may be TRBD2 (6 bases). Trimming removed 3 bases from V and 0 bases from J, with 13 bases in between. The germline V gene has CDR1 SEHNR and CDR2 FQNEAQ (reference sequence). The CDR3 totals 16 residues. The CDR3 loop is CASSFDLGLSTDTQYF. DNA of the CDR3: TGTGCCAGCAGCTTCGACCTGGGACTTAGCACAGATACGCAGTATTTT.